Below are 15 T cell receptor beta chains sequenced from a single sample in a study of T cells after yellow fever vaccination. TCRdb ran MiXCR on the 5' RACE reads and lists one entry per CDR3 protein. This repertoire shows hundreds of thousands of distinct CDR3 sequences, roughly 20% found once; its top ten account for over 15%. The specimen was PBMCs, collected before the yellow fever booster vaccination. The source is a man younger than 30 who received the YFV17D yellow fever vaccine.

The rearrangement links TRBV28 to TRBJ1-1; 8 positions match TRBD1. Germline V gives CDR1 MDHEN, CDR2 SYDVKM. With V trimmed by 6 bases and J by 1 base, 10 bases remained unmatched. CDR3 length equals 16 residues. The CDR3 DNA reads as TGTGCCAGCAGCGGGGGGGGACAGGTCCAGAACACTGAAGCTTTCTTT. Its translation is CASSGGGQVQNTEAFF.

The chain couples TRBV4-1 to TRBJ1-3; D is unresolved. V lost 3 bases, J lost 2 bases, and 11 bases lay in between. Per the germline V gene, CDR1 is MGHRA and CDR2 is YSYEKL. This CDR3 is 15 amino acids long. This CDR3 reads CASSQGSGTGNTIYF. The CDR3 region has the DNA TGCGCCAGCAGCCAGGGTAGCGGTACTGGAAACACCATATATTTT.

This clonotype was detected ten times or more. The chain links TRBV4-3 to TRBJ2-5; D unclear. The CDR3 sequence is 13 residues long. Germline V gives CDR1 LGHNA, CDR2 YSLEER. Trimming pared 0 bases from V and 3 bases from J, leaving 5 bases between. CDR3 sequence: CASSQDLEETQYF. DNA of the CDR3: TGCGCCAGCAGCCAAGATTTAGAAGAGACCCAGTACTTC.

The chain employs TRBV4-1 and TRBJ2-7; either TRBD1 or TRBD2 may supply D (7 bases each). The CDR3 runs 17 residues. From germline, CDR1 is MGHRA and CDR2 YSYEKL. The V end was cut by 0 bases, the J end by 1 base, with 16 bases between. CDR3 region: CASSQEPSGGGSYEQYV. The CDR3 bases are TGCGCCAGCAGCCAAGAACCCTCAGGGGGGGGATCCTACGAGCAGTACGTC.

The chain has TRBV7-9 and TRBJ2-7, with D tentatively TRBD1 (6 bases). The CDR3 sequence is 15 residues long. Trimming took off 4 bases at V and 2 bases at J, with 15 bases between the two ends. The V gene's germline CDR1 is SEHNR and CDR2 FQNEAQ (reference sequence). This CDR3 reads CASSYGPGQTYEQYF. The CDR3, as DNA: TGTGCCAGCAGCTATGGCCCCGGACAGACCTACGAGCAGTACTTC.

This chain joins TRBV7-3 and TRBJ1-1; D not certain. The CDR3 runs 13 residues. V lost 4 bases and J lost 2, with 8 bases in between. CDR1 SGHTA and CDR2 FQGTGA come from the germline V gene. The CDR3 DNA sequence: TGTGCCAGCAGCTCCCGCCCTAACACTGAAGCTTTCTTT. Amino acids: CASSSRPNTEAFF.

The genes are TRBV6-5 and TRBJ2-2; 9 nucleotides line up with TRBD1. The CDR3 runs to 15 residues. Trimming cost V 4 bases and J 2 bases; bases outside gene matches: 2. From germline, CDR1 is MNHEY and CDR2 SVGAGI. CDR3 region: CASSWTGDNTGELFF. For the CDR3, the DNA is TGTGCCAGCAGTTGGACAGGGGATAACACCGGGGAGCTGTTTTTT.

This clonotype was detected only a few times. This sequence joins TRBV5-5 and TRBJ2-2; D unresolved. CDR1 and CDR2 (germline): SGHKS, YYEKEE (reference sequence). The CDR3 contains 16 residues. The germline V and J ends were trimmed by 1 base and 6 bases, with 16 bases remaining between them. For the CDR3, the DNA is TGTGCCAGCAGCTTGACCTGGGCCCTGAAGGCCGGGGAGCTGTTTTTT. It encodes CASSLTWALKAGELFF.

The rearrangement links TRBV6-1 to TRBJ1-6; D remains ambiguous. In germline, CDR1 is MNHNS, CDR2 SASEGT. V gave up 6 bases and J gave up 14 bases, with 17 bases separating them. This CDR3 spans 13 amino acids. DNA for the CDR3: TGTGCCAGCAGCGAGTCGAGACGGACCGCCCTCCACTTT. Protein: CASSESRRTALHF.

V is TRBV20-1 and J is TRBJ2-3; TRBD2 matches at 7 bases. CDR1 and CDR2 (germline): DFQATT, SNEGSKA (reference sequence). This CDR3 is 13 amino acids long. V trimming: 6 bases; J trimming: 4 bases; junction bases outside the gene matches: 7. In DNA form, the CDR3 reads TGCAGTGCCAAGGGAGGGAGGGCAGATACGCAGTATTTT. It encodes CSAKGGRADTQYF.

This sequence joins TRBV7-3 and TRBJ2-5; 10 positions match TRBD2. CDR1 is SGHTA and CDR2 is FQGTGA in the germline V gene. V was clipped by 7 bases and J by 2 bases; unmatched bases: 7. CDR3 length: 15 amino acids. The CDR3 loop is CASIPSGGEQETQYF. CDR3 nucleotide sequence: TGTGCCAGCATCCCGAGCGGGGGGGAGCAAGAGACCCAGTACTTC.

Only a few counts were recorded for this clonotype. CDR3 coding DNA: TGCAGTGCTAGAGATTCTGGCACAGATACGCAGTATTTT. Encoded protein: CSARDSGTDTQYF. This chain connects TRBV20-1 to TRBJ2-3; unclear D gene. CDR1 and CDR2 from the germline V gene are DFQATT and SNEGSKA (reference sequence). Trimming shortened V by 0 bases and J by 1 base, and 5 bases separated the two germline ends. The CDR3 extends over 13 amino acids.

This clonotype has at least ten counts. The chain links TRBV6-5 to TRBJ2-5; TRBD1 agrees at 7 bases. V was pared by 0 bases and J by 4 bases, with 2 bases of the junction left unmatched. CDR3 size: 14 residues. From germline, CDR1 is MNHEY and CDR2 SVGAGI. CDR3 in amino acids: CASSYSTGVETQYF. DNA of the CDR3: TGTGCCAGCAGTTACTCCACAGGGGTAGAGACCCAGTACTTC.

The J gene is TRBJ2-3, the V gene TRBV6-5, with unresolved D. Germline CDR1 MNHEY, CDR2 SVGAGI. The CDR3 covers 13 residues. Trimming stripped 5 bases from V and 4 bases from J, with 10 bases between. This CDR3 is CASSHQRSDTQYF. CDR3 DNA sequence: TGTGCCAGCAGTCACCAGAGGTCAGATACGCAGTATTTT.

This clonotype was counted between two and nine times. V is TRBV4-2 and J is TRBJ1-2; 7 bases fit TRBD1. The CDR3 length is 16 residues. With V trimmed by 1 base and J by 4 bases, 9 bases remained unmatched. CDR1 and CDR2 from the germline V gene are LGHNA and YNFKEQ. CDR3 amino acids: CASSQGSTGSAYGYTF. As DNA, the CDR3 is TGTGCCAGCAGCCAAGGGTCGACAGGGTCGGCCTATGGCTACACCTTC.